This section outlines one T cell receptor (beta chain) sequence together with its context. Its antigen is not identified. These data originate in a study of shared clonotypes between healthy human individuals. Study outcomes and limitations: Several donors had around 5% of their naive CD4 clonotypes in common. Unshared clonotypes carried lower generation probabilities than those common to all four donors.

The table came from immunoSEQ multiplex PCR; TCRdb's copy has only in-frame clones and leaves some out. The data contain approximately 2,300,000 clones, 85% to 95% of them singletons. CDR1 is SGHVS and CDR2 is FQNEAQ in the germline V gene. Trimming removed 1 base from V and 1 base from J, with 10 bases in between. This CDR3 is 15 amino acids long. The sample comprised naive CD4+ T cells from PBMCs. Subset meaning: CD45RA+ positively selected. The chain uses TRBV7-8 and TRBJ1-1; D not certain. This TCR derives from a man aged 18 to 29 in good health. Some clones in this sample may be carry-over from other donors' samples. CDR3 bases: TGTGCCAGCAGCTTAGGTCAGGCTGGGAACACTGAAGCTTTCTTT. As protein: CASSLGQAGNTEAFF.